One T cell receptor (beta chain) is described in this entry. The data are from a study of blood T cell repertoires in COVID-19. TCRdb's copy holds only in-frame clones and misses some; the assay was immunoSEQ multiplex PCR. The sample consists of hundreds of thousands of clones, roughly 88% of them appearing once. The CDR3 consists of 16 residues. Per germline, CDR1 SEHNR and CDR2 FQNEAQ (reference sequence). The germline V and J ends were trimmed by 4 bases and 0 bases, with 12 bases remaining between them. The TCR comes from a woman aged 30 to 39 with active or convalescent COVID-19. The rearrangement joins TRBV7-9 to TRBJ2-2, with D hard to call. The sequenced sample was peripheral blood. The CDR3 coding sequence is TGTGCCAGCAGCTCCCAGTACCCCCCGAACACCGGGGAGCTGTTTTTT. Protein sequence: CASSSQYPPNTGELFF. Variable domain in full (rest from reference TRBV7-9 and TRBJ2-2): DTGVSQNPRHKITKRGQNVTFRCDPISEHNRLYWYRQTLGQGPEFLTYFQNEAQLEKSRLLSDRFSAERPKGSFSTLEIQRTEQGDSAMYLCASSSQYPPNTGELFFGEGSRLTVL.